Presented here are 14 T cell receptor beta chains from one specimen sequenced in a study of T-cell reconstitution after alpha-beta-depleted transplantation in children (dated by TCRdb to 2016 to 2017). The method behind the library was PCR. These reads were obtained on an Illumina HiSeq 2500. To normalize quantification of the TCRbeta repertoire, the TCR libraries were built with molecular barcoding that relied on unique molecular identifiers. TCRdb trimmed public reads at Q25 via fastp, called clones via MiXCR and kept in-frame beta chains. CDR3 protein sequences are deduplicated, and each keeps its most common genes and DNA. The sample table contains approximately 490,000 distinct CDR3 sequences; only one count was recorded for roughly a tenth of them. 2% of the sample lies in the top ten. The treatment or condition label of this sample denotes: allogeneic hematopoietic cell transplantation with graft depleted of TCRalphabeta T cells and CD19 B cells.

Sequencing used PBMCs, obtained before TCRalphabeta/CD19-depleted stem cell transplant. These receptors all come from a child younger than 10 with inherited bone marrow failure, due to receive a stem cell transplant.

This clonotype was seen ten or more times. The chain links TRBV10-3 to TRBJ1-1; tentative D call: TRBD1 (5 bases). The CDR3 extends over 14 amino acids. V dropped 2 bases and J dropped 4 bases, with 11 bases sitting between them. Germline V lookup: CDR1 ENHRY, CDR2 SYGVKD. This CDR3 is CAISEGARGTEAFF. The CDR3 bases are TGTGCCATCAGTGAGGGGGCGCGTGGCACTGAAGCTTTCTTT.

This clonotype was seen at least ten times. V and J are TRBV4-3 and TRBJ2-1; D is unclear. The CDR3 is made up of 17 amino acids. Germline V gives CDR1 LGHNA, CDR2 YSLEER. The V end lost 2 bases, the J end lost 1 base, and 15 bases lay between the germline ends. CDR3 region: CASSQIPDDESYNEQFF. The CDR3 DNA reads TGCGCCAGCAGCCAAATCCCGGACGACGAATCCTACAATGAGCAGTTCTTC.

DNA of the CDR3: TGTGCCAGCAGTTCCGTCAGGGAGCGGGATTGGAGTGAGCAGTTCTTC. It translates to CASSSVRERDWSEQFF. The genes are TRBV28 and TRBJ2-1; 7 positions match TRBD2. CDR1 MDHEN and CDR2 SYDVKM come from the germline V gene. The CDR3 is 16 residues long. V shed 4 bases, J shed 9 bases, and the junction held 15 bases outside the gene matches.

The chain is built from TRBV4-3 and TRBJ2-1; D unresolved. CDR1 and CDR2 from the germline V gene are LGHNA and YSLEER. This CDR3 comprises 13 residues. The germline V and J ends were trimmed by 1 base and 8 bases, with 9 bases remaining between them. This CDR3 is CASSQGFGYEQFF. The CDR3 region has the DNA TGCGCCAGCAGCCAAGGGTTCGGATATGAGCAGTTCTTC.

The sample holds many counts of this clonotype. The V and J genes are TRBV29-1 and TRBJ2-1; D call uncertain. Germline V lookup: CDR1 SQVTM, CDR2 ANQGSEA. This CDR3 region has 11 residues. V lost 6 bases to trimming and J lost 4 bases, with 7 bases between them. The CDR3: CSVYSYNEQFF. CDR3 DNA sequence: TGCAGCGTATACTCTTACAATGAGCAGTTCTTC.

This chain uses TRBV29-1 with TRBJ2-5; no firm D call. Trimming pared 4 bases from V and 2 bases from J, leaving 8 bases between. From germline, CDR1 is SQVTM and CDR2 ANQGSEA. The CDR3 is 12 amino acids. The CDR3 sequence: CSVVGKQETQYF. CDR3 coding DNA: TGCAGCGTTGTTGGGAAACAAGAGACCCAGTACTTC. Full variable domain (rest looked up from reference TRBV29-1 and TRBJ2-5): SAVISQKPSRDICQRGTSLTIQCQVDSQVTMMFWYRQQPGQSLTLIATANQGSEATYESGFVIDKFPISRPNLTFSTLTVSNMSPEDSSIYLCSVVGKQETQYFGPGTRLLVL.

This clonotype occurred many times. The CDR3 loop reads CASRTAGNQPQHF. The CDR3 nucleotides are TGTGCCAGCAGGACAGCGGGCAATCAGCCCCAGCATTTT. The chain uses TRBV28 and TRBJ1-5, with D possibly TRBD1 on 5 matching bases. The CDR3 sequence is 13 residues long. V lost 6 bases and J 2 bases, leaving 8 bases between the germline ends. Germline-derived CDR1 and CDR2 are MDHEN and SYDVKM.

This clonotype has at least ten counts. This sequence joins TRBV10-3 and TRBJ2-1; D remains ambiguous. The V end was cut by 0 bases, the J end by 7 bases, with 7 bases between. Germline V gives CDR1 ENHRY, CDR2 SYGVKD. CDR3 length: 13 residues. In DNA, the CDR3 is TGTGCCATCAGTGAGTCTTCCGGGAATGAGCAGTTCTTC. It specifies CAISESSGNEQFF.

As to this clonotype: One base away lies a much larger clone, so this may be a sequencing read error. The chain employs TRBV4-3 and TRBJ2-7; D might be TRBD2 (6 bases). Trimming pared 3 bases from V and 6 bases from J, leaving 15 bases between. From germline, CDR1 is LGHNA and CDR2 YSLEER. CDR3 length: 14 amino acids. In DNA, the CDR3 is TGCGCCAGCAGCCATGGGACTGGTCTATGCGAGCAGTACTTC. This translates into CASSHGTGLCEQYF.

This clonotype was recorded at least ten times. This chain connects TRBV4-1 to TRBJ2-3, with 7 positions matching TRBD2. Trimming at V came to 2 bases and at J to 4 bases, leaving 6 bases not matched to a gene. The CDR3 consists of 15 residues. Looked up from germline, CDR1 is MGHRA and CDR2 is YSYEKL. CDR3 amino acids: CASSQLWRESDTQYF. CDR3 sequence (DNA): TGCGCCAGCAGCCAACTTTGGCGGGAGTCAGATACGCAGTATTTT.

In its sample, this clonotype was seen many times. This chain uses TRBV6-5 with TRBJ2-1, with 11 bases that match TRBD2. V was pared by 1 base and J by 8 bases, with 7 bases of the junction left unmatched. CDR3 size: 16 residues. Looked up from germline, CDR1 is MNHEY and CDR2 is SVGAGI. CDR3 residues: CASSYLLAGAGDEQFF. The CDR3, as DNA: TGTGCCAGCAGTTACTTACTAGCGGGAGCTGGGGATGAGCAGTTCTTC.

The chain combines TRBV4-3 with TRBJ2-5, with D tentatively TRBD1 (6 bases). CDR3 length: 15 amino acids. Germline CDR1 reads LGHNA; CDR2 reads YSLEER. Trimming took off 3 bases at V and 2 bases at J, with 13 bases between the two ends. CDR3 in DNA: TGCGCCAGCAGCCAGGGGGCATGGGGGCAAGAGACCCAGTACTTC. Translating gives CASSQGAWGQETQYF.

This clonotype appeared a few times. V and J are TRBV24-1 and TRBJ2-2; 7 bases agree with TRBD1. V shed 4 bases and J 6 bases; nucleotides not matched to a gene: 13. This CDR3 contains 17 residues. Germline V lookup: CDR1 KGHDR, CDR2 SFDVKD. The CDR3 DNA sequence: TGTGCCACCAGTGACCCAGGACAGGCCCAAGTTGCCGGGGAGCTGTTTTTT. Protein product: CATSDPGQAQVAGELFF.

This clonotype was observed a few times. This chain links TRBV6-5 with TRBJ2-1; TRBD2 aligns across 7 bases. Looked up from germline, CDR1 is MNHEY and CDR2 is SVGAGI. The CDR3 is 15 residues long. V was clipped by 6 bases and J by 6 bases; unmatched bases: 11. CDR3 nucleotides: TGTGCCAGCAGCCGAGCGGGATTTGGGATCAATGAGCAGTTCTTC. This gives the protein CASSRAGFGINEQFF.